One sample yielded the 25 T cell receptor beta chains listed below, sequenced in a study of spatial heterogeneity in lung cancer. For these receptors, no antigen is known. Study outcomes and limitations: Intratumoral expanded alpha and beta TCR counts were found to track tumor mutation counts.

Noted time point: sample taken at primary tumor resection. Using its own MiXCR run on the 5' RACE reads, TCRdb lists one record per CDR3 protein. This sample has 12,000 to 15,000 distinct CDR3 sequences, with approximately 7% found just once. Sequences were derived from lung tumor tissue, sampled at surgery. Receptors were obtained from a male donor with early-stage non-small cell lung cancer.

This clonotype came up a few times. The V and J genes are TRBV7-9 and TRBJ2-4, with TRBD1 matching over 9 bases. Germline V CDR1 and CDR2: SEHNR, FQNEAQ (reference sequence). The CDR3 loop spans 14 amino acids. V was clipped by 4 bases and J by 3 bases; unmatched bases: 1. The CDR3 region is CASSSTGGKNIQYF. CDR3 in DNA: TGTGCCAGCAGCTCGACAGGGGGCAAAAACATTCAGTACTTC.

This clonotype came up a few times. V and J are TRBV20-1 and TRBJ2-2, with D perhaps TRBD2 (6 bases). Germline V gene sequence: CDR1 DFQATT, CDR2 SNEGSKA (reference sequence). Trimming shortened V by 3 bases and J by 4 bases, and 12 bases separated the two germline ends. The CDR3 is 14 amino acids. CDR3 nucleotide sequence: TGCAGTGCTAGTCGAGGAGGGTTCACCGGGGAGCTGTTTTTT. Translation: CSASRGGFTGELFF.

This clonotype is labeled as medium-sized. This CDR3 reads CASSPGGTWNTEAFF. The CDR3 nucleotides read TGTGCCAGTAGTCCGGGGGGCACCTGGAACACTGAAGCTTTCTTT. This chain connects TRBV19 to TRBJ1-1; TRBD1 is a possible D gene (6 bases). The CDR3 contains 15 residues. From germline, CDR1 is LNHDA and CDR2 SQIVND (reference sequence). V lost 5 bases and J lost 1, with 14 bases in between.

Many counts were recorded for this clonotype. V gene TRBV2 combines with J gene TRBJ2-3; D remains ambiguous. V lost 3 bases and J lost 1, with 2 bases in between. Germline CDR1 SNHLY, CDR2 FYNNEI. This CDR3 is 12 amino acids long. Here the CDR3 DNA reads TGTGCCAGCAGTGACGGCACAGATACGCAGTATTTT. Translated, it gives CASSDGTDTQYF.

V is TRBV3-1 and J is TRBJ1-2; a possible D gene is TRBD1 (5 bases). CDR3 length equals 16 residues. Between the trimmed V and J ends, which lost 4 bases and 8 bases, there was a span of 23 bases. The germline V gene encodes CDR1 LGHDT and CDR2 YNNKEL (reference sequence). CDR3 DNA sequence: TGTGCCAGCAGCCGTAAAGTGGACACCAGTCGGGAGGGCTACACCTTC. It codes for CASSRKVDTSREGYTF.

The table lists this clonotype with many counts. V usage is TRBV19 and J usage is TRBJ2-5; TRBD1 might be the D (5 bases). Deletions cut 4 bases from V and 1 base from J, with 16 bases between. Looked up from germline, CDR1 is LNHDA and CDR2 is SQIVND (reference sequence). The CDR3 loop spans 16 amino acids. DNA of the CDR3: TGTGCCAGTAGTACCAGAGCGACAGTATCCCAAGAGACCCAGTACTTC. It yields the protein CASSTRATVSQETQYF. Drawing the rest from reference TRBV19 and TRBJ2-5, the complete variable domain is DGGITQSPKYLFRKEGQNVTLSCEQNLNHDAMYWYRQDPGQGLRLIYYSQIVNDFQKGDIAEGYSVSREKKESFPLTVTSAQKNPTAFYLCASSTRATVSQETQYFGPGTRLLVL.

This clonotype was counted ten times or more. This chain links TRBV7-2 with TRBJ1-1; D is undetermined. The CDR3 runs 14 residues. Between the trimmed V and J ends, which lost 5 bases and 6 bases, there was a span of 16 bases. Germline V gene lookup returns CDR1 SGHTA and CDR2 FQGNSA. CDR3 sequence reads: CASSGEAESSEAFF. In DNA, the CDR3 is TGTGCCAGCAGCGGCGAGGCCGAGTCTTCTGAAGCTTTCTTT.

This clonotype appeared a few times. V usage is TRBV20-1 and J usage is TRBJ2-7; the match to TRBD2 covers 10 bases. The J segment lost 1 base and the V segment lost 3 bases, leaving 3 bases of the junction unmatched. Per the germline V gene, CDR1 is DFQATT and CDR2 is SNEGSKA (reference sequence). This CDR3 spans 14 amino acids. CDR3 loop: CSARRAGGSYEQYF. CDR3 in DNA: TGCAGTGCTAGGAGAGCGGGAGGGTCCTACGAGCAGTACTTC.

The chain couples TRBV19 to TRBJ1-1; TRBD1 is a possible D gene (5 bases). The germline V and J ends were trimmed by 4 bases and 1 base, with 34 bases remaining between them. This CDR3 has 22 amino acids. The V gene's germline CDR1 is LNHDA and CDR2 SQIVND (reference sequence). In DNA, the CDR3 is TGTGCCAGTAGTACAGGGTTTCTGGGTTCATTACAAGGAGTTGGGGAGAACACTGAAGCTTTCTTT. Translated, it gives CASSTGFLGSLQGVGENTEAFF.

This clonotype showed up many times. The chain employs TRBV9 and TRBJ2-2, with 10 bases matching TRBD2. Trimming took 0 bases from V and 4 from J; bases not matched to a gene: 3. Germline V gene lookup returns CDR1 SGDLS and CDR2 YYNGEE. The CDR3 totals 16 residues. The CDR3 sequence is CASSVAPSGSTGELFF. As DNA, the CDR3 is TGTGCCAGCAGCGTAGCTCCTAGCGGGAGCACCGGGGAGCTGTTTTTT.

The chain joins TRBV7-3 to TRBJ2-1; 9 nucleotides match TRBD1. Per germline, CDR1 SGHTA and CDR2 FQGTGA. V lost 6 bases to trimming and J lost 9 bases; unmatched junction nucleotides: 9. The CDR3 is 14 residues long. CDR3 loop: CASSTGGGGGEQFF. CDR3 coding DNA: TGTGCCAGCAGTACAGGGGGCGGAGGCGGTGAGCAGTTCTTC.

The genes are TRBV7-2 and TRBJ1-2; D gene unclear. The V end was cut by 5 bases, the J end by 7 bases, with 11 bases between. The CDR3 is 12 amino acids. In germline, CDR1 is SGHTA, CDR2 FQGNSA. CDR3 sequence (DNA): TGTGCCAGCAGCCCGCGGCACGGTGGCTACACCTTC. Amino acid sequence: CASSPRHGGYTF.

This clonotype was recorded many times. The chain links TRBV7-9 to TRBJ2-1; D is ambiguous. This CDR3 region has 13 residues. Trimming pared 3 bases from V and 0 bases from J, leaving 3 bases between. From germline, CDR1 is SEHNR and CDR2 FQNEAQ (reference sequence). CDR3 amino acids: CASSFNSYNEQFF. CDR3 DNA sequence: TGTGCCAGCAGCTTCAACTCCTACAATGAGCAGTTCTTC.

This clonotype was detected a few times. The J gene is TRBJ1-5, the V gene TRBV5-1, with TRBD1 matching over 7 bases. The junction had 6 bases not matched to a gene; V was cut back by 2 bases and J by 7 bases. From germline, CDR1 is SGHRS and CDR2 YFSETQ. This CDR3 region has 14 residues. The CDR3 sequence is CASSFQGGQQPQHF. The CDR3 region has the DNA TGCGCCAGCAGCTTCCAGGGGGGGCAACAGCCCCAGCATTTT.

In this sample, this clonotype turned up many times. The CDR3 protein is CASRSLGAGNTEAFF. The CDR3 DNA follows: TGTGCCAGCAGATCCTTAGGGGCCGGGAACACTGAAGCTTTCTTT. The chain joins TRBV28 to TRBJ1-1, with a tentative D call TRBD1 (5 bases). Trimming left V 6 bases short and J 1 base short, with 15 bases between. Germline loops: CDR1 MDHEN, CDR2 SYDVKM. This CDR3 spans 15 amino acids.

This clonotype was observed many times. J is TRBJ2-1 and V is TRBV20-1; the match to TRBD2 covers 8 bases. There are 17 residues in the CDR3. Germline CDR1 reads DFQATT; CDR2 reads SNEGSKA (reference sequence). The trim removed 4 bases at V and 6 bases at J, leaving 17 bases unmatched. CDR3 amino acids: CSATIATSVFLRNEQFF. CDR3 nucleotides: TGCAGTGCTACCATCGCGACTAGCGTATTCCTCCGCAATGAGCAGTTCTTC.

The table lists this clonotype with many counts. The chain uses TRBV6-5 and TRBJ1-1, with 10 bases that match TRBD1. Trimming removed 6 bases from V and 5 bases from J; junction bases left unmatched: 3. The CDR3 runs 13 residues. Germline CDR1 is MNHEY and CDR2 is SVGAGI. The CDR3 coding sequence is TGTGCCAGCAGAGGACAGGGGGGGACTGAAGCTTTCTTT. Residues: CASRGQGGTEAFF.

This clonotype is deemed medium-sized. The chain carries TRBV6-1 and TRBJ2-6; TRBD1 aligns across 9 bases. In germline, CDR1 is MNHNS, CDR2 SASEGT. V lost 6 bases and J lost 2; bases outside the gene matches: 2. The CDR3 covers 15 residues. The CDR3 spells CASSGQGTGANVLTF. CDR3 DNA: TGTGCCAGCAGCGGACAGGGGACTGGGGCCAACGTCCTGACTTTC.

Concerning this clonotype itself: This may be a read error: a much more frequent sequence differs by one nucleotide. The chain uses TRBV10-2 and TRBJ2-2, with D tentatively TRBD1 (6 bases). Germline lookup yields CDR1 WSHSY and CDR2 SAAADI. This CDR3 is 16 amino acids long. This CDR3 is CASSHSGNWDTGEPFF. CDR3 DNA sequence: TGCGCCAGCAGCCATTCCGGGAACTGGGACACCGGGGAGCCGTTTTTT.

This clonotype was seen many times. This chain connects TRBV7-6 to TRBJ2-2; D possibly corresponds to TRBD1 (5 bases). Germline assignment: CDR1 SGHVS and CDR2 FNYEAQ. This CDR3 comprises 16 residues. V shed 5 bases and J shed 7 bases, with 20 bases lying between them. The CDR3 DNA sequence: TGTGCCAGCAGCCCTAAAGTGCAGGGAAAGGTCGGGGAGCTGTTTTTT. Protein: CASSPKVQGKVGELFF.

There are a few counts of this clonotype. The CDR3 loop reads CASRPGTGATAQYF. CDR3 bases: TGTGCCAGCAGACCCGGGACCGGGGCGACCGCGCAGTATTTT. The rearrangement uses TRBV7-6 and TRBJ2-3; D assignment may be TRBD1 or TRBD2 (5 bases each). This CDR3 region has 14 residues. Trimming pared 6 bases from V and 10 bases from J, leaving 20 bases between. The V gene's germline CDR1 is SGHVS and CDR2 FNYEAQ.

This clonotype showed up just a few times. The chain joins TRBV29-1 to TRBJ2-6, with a weak D call TRBD1 (6 bases). Trimming removed 1 base at V and 4 bases at J, with 14 bases between. CDR3 length: 16 amino acids. Germline CDR1 is SQVTM and CDR2 is ANQGSEA. The CDR3 coding sequence is TGCAGCGTTGAAGGTACAGGGTCTCGAGGGGCCAACGTCCTGACTTTC. This gives the protein CSVEGTGSRGANVLTF.

This clonotype has at least ten counts. The chain couples TRBV4-3 to TRBJ1-6, with a tentative D call TRBD1 (5 bases). The length of the CDR3 is 16 residues. V lost 3 bases and J 6 bases, leaving 15 bases between the germline ends. The germline V gene encodes CDR1 LGHNA and CDR2 YSLEER. CDR3 sequence (DNA): TGCGCCAGCAGCCAGGATACCCCAGGGACTAATTCACCCCTCCACTTT. Its translation: CASSQDTPGTNSPLHF.

This clonotype was recorded many times. The J gene is TRBJ1-2, the V gene TRBV6-5; the match to TRBD1 covers 10 bases. Germline trimming cut 4 bases from V and 8 bases from J; bases unmatched to any gene: 7. Looked up from germline, CDR1 is MNHEY and CDR2 is SVGAGI. The CDR3 consists of 14 residues. The CDR3 DNA is TGTGCCAGCAGTTCGTGGGACAGGGGTTGGGGCTACACCTTC. Translating gives CASSSWDRGWGYTF.

This clonotype was detected ten times or more. This chain joins TRBV5-1 and TRBJ2-1, with unresolved D. Germline V gene data show CDR1 as SGHRS and CDR2 as YFSETQ. The CDR3 is made up of 15 amino acids. Trimming took 4 bases from V and 6 from J, leaving 17 bases between them. The CDR3 nucleotides read TGCGCCAGCAGCCCCAATAGCAGCCCTTCCAATGAGCAGTTCTTC. Translating gives CASSPNSSPSNEQFF.